This TCR beta chain was recovered during a study of T cells in Graves' hyperthyroidism and ophthalmopathy. On this clonotype itself: Mismatch with germline at one junction end may stem from a read error.

The CDR3 runs 17 residues. Germline CDR1 and CDR2: SGHAT and FQDESV (reference sequence). Sampled blood dates from first hyperthyroidism diagnosis, and it precedes any ophthalmopathy symptoms. What was amplified from RNA transcripts were TCR beta CDR3 regions. In the first-round RT-PCR of the TCR CDR3, the HTBI primer set was used. TCRdb re-derived calls from the multiplex PCR reads in MiXCR, one entry per CDR3 protein. This sample has 20,000 to 30,000 distinct CDR3 sequences; less than 65% occur once, and the top ten carry about a quarter. This receptor was obtained from a woman in her thirties or forties with Graves' hyperthyroidism that later progressed to Graves' ophthalmopathy. The rearrangement links TRBV11-1 to TRBJ2-1; 13 positions agree with TRBD2. Sequencing was performed on blood. The DNA of the CDR3 is TGTGCCAGCAGCTTAGCCCCCACTAGCGGGAGGGCTGATGGGCAGTCCTTC. Translating gives CASSLAPTSGRADGQSF.